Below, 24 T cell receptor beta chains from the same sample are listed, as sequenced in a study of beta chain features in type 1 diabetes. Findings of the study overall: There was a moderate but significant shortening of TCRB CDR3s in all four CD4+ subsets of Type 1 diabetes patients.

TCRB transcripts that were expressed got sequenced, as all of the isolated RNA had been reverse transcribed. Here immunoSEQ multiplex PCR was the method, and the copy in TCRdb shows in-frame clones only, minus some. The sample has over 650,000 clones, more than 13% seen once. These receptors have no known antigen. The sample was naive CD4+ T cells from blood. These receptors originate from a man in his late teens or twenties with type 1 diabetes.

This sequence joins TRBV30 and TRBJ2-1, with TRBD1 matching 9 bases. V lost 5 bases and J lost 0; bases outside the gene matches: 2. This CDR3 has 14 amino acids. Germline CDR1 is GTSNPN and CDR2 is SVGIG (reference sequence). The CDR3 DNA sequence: TGTGCCTGGGGGACAGGGAGCTCCTACAATGAGCAGTTCTTC. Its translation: CAWGTGSSYNEQFF. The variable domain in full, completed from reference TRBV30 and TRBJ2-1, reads SQTIHQWPATLVQPVGSPLSLECTVEGTSNPNLYWYRQAAGRGLQLLFYSVGIGQISSEVPQNLSASRPQDRQFILSSKKLLLSDSGFYLCAWGTGSSYNEQFFGPGTRLTVL.

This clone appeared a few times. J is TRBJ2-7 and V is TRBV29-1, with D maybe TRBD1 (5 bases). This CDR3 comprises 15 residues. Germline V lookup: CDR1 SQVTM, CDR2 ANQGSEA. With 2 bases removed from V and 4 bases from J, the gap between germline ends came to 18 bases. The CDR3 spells CSVELPRAYGYEQYF. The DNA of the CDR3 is TGCAGCGTTGAACTCCCCAGGGCCTATGGATACGAGCAGTACTTC.

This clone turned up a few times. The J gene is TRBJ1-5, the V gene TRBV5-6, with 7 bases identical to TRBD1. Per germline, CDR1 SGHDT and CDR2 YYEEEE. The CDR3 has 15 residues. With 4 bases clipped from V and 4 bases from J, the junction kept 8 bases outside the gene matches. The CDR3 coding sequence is TGTGCCAGCAGCCCAGCAACAGGGGTGAATCAGCCCCAGCATTTT. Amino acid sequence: CASSPATGVNQPQHF. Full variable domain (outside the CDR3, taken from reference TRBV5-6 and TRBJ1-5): DAGVTQSPTHLIKTRGQQVTLRCSPKSGHDTVSWYQQALGQGPQFIFQYYEEEERQRGNFPDRFSGHQFPNYSSELNVNALLLGDSALYLCASSPATGVNQPQHFGDGTRLSIL.

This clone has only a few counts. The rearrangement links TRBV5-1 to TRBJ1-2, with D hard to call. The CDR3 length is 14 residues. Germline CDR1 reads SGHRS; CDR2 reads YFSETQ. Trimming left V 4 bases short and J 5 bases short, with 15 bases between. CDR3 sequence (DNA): TGCGCCAGCAGCCGGGCGGACGAAACTTATGGCTACACCTTC. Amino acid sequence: CASSRADETYGYTF.

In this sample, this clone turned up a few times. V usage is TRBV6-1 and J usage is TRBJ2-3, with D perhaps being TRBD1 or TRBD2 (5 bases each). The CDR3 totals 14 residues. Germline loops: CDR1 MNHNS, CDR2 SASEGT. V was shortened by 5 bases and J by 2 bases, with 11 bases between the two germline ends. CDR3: CASSTGRPTDTQYF. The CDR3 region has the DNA TGTGCCAGCAGTACGGGACGACCCACAGATACGCAGTATTTT.

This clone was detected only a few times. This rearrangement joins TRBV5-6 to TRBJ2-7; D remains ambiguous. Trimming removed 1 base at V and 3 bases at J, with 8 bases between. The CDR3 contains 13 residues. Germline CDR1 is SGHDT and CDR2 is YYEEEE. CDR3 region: CASSLWVHYEQYF. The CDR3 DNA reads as TGTGCCAGCAGCTTGTGGGTACACTACGAGCAGTACTTC.

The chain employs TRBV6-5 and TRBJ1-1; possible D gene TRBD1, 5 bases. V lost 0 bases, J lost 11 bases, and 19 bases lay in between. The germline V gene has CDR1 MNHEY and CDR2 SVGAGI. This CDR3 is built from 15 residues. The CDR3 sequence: CASSYSRASNSGAFF. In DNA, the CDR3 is TGTGCCAGCAGTTACTCCCGGGCCTCAAATTCAGGGGCTTTCTTT.

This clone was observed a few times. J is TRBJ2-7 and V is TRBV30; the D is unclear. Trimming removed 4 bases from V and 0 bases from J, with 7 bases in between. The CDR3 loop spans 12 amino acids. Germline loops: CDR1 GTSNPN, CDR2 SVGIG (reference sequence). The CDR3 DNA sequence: TGTGCCTGGATAACAGCCTCCTACGAGCAGTACTTC. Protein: CAWITASYEQYF.

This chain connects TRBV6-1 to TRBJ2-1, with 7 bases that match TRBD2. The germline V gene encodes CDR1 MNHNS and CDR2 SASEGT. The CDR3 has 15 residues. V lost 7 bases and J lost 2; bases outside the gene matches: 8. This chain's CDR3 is CASTPSGMTYNEQFF. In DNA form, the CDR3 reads TGTGCCAGCACCCCTAGCGGAATGACCTACAATGAGCAGTTCTTC.

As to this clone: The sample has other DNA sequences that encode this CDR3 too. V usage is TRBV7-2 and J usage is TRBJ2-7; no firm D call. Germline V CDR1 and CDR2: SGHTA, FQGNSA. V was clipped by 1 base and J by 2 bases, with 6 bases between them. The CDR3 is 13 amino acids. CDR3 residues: CASSLGRTYEQYF. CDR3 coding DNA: TGTGCCAGCAGCTTAGGCCGGACCTACGAGCAGTACTTC. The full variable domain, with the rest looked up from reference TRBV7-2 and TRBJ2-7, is GAGVSQSPSNKVTEKGKDVELRCDPISGHTALYWYRQSLGQGLEFLIYFQGNSAPDKSGLPSDRFSAERTGGSVSTLTIQRTQQEDSAVYLCASSLGRTYEQYFGPGTRLTVT.

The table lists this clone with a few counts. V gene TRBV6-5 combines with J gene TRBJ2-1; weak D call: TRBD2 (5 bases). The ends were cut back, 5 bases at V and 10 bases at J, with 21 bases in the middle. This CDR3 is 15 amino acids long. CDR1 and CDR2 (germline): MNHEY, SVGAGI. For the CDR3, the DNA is TGTGCCAGCAGTCCTAACGGGCGAGGCGCGGGCGAGCAGTTCTTC. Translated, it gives CASSPNGRGAGEQFF.

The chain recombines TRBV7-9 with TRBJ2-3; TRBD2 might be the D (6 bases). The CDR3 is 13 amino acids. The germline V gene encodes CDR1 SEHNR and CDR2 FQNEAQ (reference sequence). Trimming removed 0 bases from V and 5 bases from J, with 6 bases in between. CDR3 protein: CASSLAAGDTQYF. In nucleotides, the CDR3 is TGTGCCAGCAGCTTAGCAGCGGGAGATACGCAGTATTTT.

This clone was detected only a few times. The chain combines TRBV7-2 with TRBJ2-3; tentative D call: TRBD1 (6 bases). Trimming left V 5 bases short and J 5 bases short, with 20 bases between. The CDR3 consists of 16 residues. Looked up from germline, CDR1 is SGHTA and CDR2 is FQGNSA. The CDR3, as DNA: TGTGCCAGCAGCATAGGAACAGGGCAGGGTGAAGATACGCAGTATTTT. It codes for CASSIGTGQGEDTQYF.

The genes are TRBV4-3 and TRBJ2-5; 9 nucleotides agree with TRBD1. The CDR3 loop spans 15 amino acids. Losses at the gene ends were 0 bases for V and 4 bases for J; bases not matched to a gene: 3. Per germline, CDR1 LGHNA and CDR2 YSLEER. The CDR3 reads CASSQDNRGRETQYF. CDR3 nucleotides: TGCGCCAGCAGCCAAGATAACAGGGGGCGAGAGACCCAGTACTTC.

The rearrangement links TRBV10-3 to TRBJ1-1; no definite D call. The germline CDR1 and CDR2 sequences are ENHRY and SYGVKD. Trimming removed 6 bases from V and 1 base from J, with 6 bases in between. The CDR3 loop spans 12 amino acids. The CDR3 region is CAIREGNTEAFF. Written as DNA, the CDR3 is TGTGCCATCAGAGAGGGGAACACTGAAGCTTTCTTT.

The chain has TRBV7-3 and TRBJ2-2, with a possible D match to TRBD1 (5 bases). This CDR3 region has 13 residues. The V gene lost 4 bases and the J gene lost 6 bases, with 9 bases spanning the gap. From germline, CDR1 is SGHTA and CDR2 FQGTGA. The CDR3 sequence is CASSSTVAGELFF. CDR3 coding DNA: TGTGCCAGCAGCTCGACAGTAGCCGGGGAGCTGTTTTTT.

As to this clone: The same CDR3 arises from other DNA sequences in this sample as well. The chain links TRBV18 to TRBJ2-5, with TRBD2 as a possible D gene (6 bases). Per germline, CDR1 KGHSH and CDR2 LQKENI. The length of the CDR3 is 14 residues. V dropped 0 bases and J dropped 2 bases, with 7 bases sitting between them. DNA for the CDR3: TGTGCCAGCTCACCACCGGGACTTCAAGAGACCCAGTACTTC. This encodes CASSPPGLQETQYF.

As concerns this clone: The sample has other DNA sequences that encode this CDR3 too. CDR3 residues: CASSFQEGTEAFF. The CDR3 coding sequence is TGTGCCAGCAGCTTTCAGGAGGGCACTGAAGCTTTCTTT. The J gene is TRBJ1-1, the V gene TRBV7-9; unclear D gene. This CDR3 is 13 amino acids long. Trimming took off 3 bases at V and 4 bases at J, with 9 bases between the two ends. Per germline, CDR1 SEHNR and CDR2 FQNEAQ (reference sequence).

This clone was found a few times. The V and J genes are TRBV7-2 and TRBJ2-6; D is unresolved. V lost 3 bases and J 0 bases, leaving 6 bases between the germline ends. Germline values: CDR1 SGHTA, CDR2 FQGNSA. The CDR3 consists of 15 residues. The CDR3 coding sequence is TGTGCCAGCAGCTTCTCTAGCTCTGGGGCCAACGTCCTGACTTTC. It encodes CASSFSSSGANVLTF.

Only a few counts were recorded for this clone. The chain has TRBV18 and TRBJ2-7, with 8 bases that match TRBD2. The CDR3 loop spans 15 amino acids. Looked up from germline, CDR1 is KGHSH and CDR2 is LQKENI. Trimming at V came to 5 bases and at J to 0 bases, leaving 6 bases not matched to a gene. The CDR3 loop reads CASSSIAGPSYEQYF. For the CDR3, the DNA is TGTGCCAGCTCATCGATAGCGGGGCCCTCCTACGAGCAGTACTTC.

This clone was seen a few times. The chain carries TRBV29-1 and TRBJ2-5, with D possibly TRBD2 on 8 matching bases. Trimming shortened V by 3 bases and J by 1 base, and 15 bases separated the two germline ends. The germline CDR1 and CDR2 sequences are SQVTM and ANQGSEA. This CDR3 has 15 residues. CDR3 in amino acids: CSVDSGGTAQETQYF. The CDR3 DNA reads TGCAGCGTTGATTCGGGGGGGACAGCCCAAGAGACCCAGTACTTC.

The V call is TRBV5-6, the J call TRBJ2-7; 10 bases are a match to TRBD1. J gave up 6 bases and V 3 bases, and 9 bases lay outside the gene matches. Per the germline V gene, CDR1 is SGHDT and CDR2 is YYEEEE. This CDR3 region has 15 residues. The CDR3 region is CASSYRDRGSGEQYF. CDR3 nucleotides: TGTGCCAGCAGCTACCGGGACAGGGGATCCGGCGAGCAGTACTTC.

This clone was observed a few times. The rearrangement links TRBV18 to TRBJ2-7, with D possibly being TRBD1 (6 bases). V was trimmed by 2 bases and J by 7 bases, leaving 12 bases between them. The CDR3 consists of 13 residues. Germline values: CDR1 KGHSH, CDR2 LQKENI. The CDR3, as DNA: TGTGCCAGCTCACCAGACAGGTTGCTGGAGCAGTACTTC. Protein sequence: CASSPDRLLEQYF. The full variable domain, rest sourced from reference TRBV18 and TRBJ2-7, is NAGVMQNPRHLVRRRGQEARLRCSPMKGHSHVYWYRQLPEEGLKFMVYLQKENIIDESGMPKERFSAEFPKEGPSILRIQQVVRGDSAAYFCASSPDRLLEQYFGPGTRLTVT.

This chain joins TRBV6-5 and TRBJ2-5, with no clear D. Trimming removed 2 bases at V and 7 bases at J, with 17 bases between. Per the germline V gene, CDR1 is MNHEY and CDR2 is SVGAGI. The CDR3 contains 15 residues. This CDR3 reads CASSYRLPQLGTQYF. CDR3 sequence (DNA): TGTGCCAGCAGTTACCGGCTGCCGCAGCTAGGGACCCAGTACTTC.